This TCR beta chain was profiled in a study of blood T cells in healthy people across ages. The V gene lost 5 bases and the J gene lost 4 bases, with 18 bases spanning the gap. From germline, CDR1 is LNHNV and CDR2 YYDKDF (reference sequence). The CDR3 is made up of 16 amino acids. Findings and caveats of the study: CMV status of donors was unknown, possibly confounding expanded clonotype changes.

On this clonotype itself: Its antigen is as yet unknown.

Then a second PCR, running roughly 7 to 11 cycles, was carried out with a sample-barcoded 5' primer and a J-beta primer mix. TCRdb re-called the 5' RACE reads with MiXCR, one entry per CDR3 protein. The sample consists of some 1.4 million distinct CDR3 sequences, roughly 45% of them appearing once. The V call is TRBV15, the J call TRBJ2-1; TRBD2 might be the D (6 bases). Sequenced sample: blood. The clonotype comes from a woman aged 18 to 35 in good health. The DNA for the CDR3 is TGTGCCACCAGCGCCGCAAGACTAGAAAGGTACAATGAGCAGTTCTTC. Amino acid sequence: CATSAARLERYNEQFF.